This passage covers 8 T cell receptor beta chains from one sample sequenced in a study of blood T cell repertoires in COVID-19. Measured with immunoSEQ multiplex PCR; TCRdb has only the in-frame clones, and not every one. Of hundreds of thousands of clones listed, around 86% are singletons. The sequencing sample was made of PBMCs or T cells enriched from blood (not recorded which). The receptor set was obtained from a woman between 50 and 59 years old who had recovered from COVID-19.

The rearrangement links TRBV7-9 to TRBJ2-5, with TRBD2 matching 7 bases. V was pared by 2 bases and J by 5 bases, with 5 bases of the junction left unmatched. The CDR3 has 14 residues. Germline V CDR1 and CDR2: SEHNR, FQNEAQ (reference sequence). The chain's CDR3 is CASSLNAGVETQYF. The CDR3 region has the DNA TGTGCCAGCAGCTTAAATGCGGGGGTGGAGACCCAGTACTTC.

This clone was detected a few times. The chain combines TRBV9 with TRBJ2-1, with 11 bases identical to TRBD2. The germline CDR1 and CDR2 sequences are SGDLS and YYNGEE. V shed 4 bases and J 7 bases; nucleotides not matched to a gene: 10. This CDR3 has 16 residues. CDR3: CASSTPLAGVWNEQFF. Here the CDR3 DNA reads TGTGCCAGCAGCACTCCACTAGCGGGAGTCTGGAATGAGCAGTTCTTC.

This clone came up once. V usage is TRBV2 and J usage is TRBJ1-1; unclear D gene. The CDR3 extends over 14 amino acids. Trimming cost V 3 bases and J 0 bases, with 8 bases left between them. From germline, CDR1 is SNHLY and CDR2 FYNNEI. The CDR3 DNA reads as TGTGCCAGCAGTGAGCTAGCTATGAACACTGAAGCTTTCTTT. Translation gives CASSELAMNTEAFF.

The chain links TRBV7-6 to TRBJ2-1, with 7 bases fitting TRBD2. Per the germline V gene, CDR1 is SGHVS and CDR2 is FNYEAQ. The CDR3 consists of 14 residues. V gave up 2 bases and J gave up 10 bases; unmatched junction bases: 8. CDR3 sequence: CASSLTYTSVEQFF. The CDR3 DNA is TGTGCCAGCAGCTTAACCTACACTAGCGTCGAGCAGTTCTTC. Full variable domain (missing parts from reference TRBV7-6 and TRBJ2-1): GAGVSQSPRYKVTKRGQDVALRCDPISGHVSLYWYRQALGQGPEFLTYFNYEAQQDKSGLPNDRFSAERPEGSISTLTIQRTEQRDSAMYRCASSLTYTSVEQFFGPGTRLTVL.

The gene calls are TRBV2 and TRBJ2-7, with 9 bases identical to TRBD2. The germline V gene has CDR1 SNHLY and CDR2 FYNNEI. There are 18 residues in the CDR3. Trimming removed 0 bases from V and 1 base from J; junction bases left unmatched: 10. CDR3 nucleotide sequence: TGTGCCAGCAGTGAAGCTTTAGCGGGGGCAAGGTCGTCCTACGAGCAGTACTTC. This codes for CASSEALAGARSSYEQYF.

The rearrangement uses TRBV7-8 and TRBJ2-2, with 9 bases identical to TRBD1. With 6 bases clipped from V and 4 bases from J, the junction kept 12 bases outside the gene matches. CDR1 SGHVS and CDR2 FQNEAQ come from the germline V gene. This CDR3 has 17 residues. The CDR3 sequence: CASSARGTGQATGELFF. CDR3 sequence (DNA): TGTGCCAGCAGTGCTAGAGGGACAGGGCAGGCCACCGGGGAGCTGTTTTTT.

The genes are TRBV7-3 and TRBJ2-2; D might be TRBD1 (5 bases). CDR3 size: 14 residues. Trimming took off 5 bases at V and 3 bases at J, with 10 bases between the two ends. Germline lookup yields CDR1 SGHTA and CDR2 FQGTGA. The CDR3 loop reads CASSADSYTGELFF. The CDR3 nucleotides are TGTGCCAGCAGCGCTGACAGTTACACCGGGGAGCTGTTTTTT. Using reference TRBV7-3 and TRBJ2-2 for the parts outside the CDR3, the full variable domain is GAGVSQTPSNKVTEKGKYVELRCDPISGHTALYWYRQSLGQGPEFLIYFQGTGAADDSGLPNDRFFAVRPEGSVSTLKIQRTERGDSAVYLCASSADSYTGELFFGEGSRLTVL.

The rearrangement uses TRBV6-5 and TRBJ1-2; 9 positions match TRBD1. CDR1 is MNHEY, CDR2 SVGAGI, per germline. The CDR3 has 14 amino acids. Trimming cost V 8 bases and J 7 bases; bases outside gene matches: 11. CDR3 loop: CASVPPGQGGGYTF. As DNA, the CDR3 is TGTGCCAGCGTACCTCCGGGACAGGGCGGTGGCTACACCTTC.